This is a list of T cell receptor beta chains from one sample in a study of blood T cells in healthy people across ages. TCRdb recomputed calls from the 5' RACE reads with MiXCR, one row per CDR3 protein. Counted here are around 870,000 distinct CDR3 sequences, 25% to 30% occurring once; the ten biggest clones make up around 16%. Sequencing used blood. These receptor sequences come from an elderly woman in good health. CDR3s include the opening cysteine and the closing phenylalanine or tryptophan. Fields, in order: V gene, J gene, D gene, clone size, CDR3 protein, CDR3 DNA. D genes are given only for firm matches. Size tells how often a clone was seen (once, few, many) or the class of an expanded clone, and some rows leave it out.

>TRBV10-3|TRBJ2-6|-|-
CASSYVSGRLGANVLTF
TGTGCCAGCAGTTACGTGTCAGGGAGGCTTGGGGCCAACGTCCTGACTTTC
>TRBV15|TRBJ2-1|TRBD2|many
CATSRASGGGYNEQFF
TGTGCCACCAGCAGAGCTAGCGGGGGGGGCTACAATGAGCAGTTCTTC
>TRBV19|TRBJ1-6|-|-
CATSLWGSSSYNSPLHF
TGTGCCACTTCATTATGGGGGTCGAGCTCCTATAATTCACCCCTCCACTTT
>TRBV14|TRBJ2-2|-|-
CASSQQHYTGELFF
TGTGCCAGCAGCCAACAGCACTACACCGGGGAGCTGTTTTTT
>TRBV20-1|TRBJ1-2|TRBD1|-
CSATDRLNYGYTF
TGCAGTGCAACGGACAGGCTAAACTATGGCTACACCTTC
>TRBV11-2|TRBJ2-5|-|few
CASSSWTPGVSEQYF
TGTGCCAGCAGCTCTTGGACACCGGGAGTAAGTGAGCAGTACTTC
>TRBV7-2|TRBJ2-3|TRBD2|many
CASSLAFSGGGDTQYF
TGTGCCAGCAGCTTAGCCTTTAGCGGGGGTGGAGATACGCAGTATTTT
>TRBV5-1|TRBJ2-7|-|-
CASRLETYEQYF
TGCGCCAGCCGGCTAGAAACCTACGAGCAGTACTTC
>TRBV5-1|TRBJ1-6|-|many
CASSLNREQHSPLHF
TGCGCCAGCAGCTTAAACAGGGAACAGCATTCACCCCTCCACTTT
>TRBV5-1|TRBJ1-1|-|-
CASSLEGRAGTETFF
TGCGCCAGCAGCTTGGAGGGACGAGCGGGTACTGAAACTTTCTTT
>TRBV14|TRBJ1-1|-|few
CASSHGAVWQSKTEAFF
TGTGCCAGCAGCCATGGGGCAGTTTGGCAGAGTAAGACTGAAGCTTTCTTT
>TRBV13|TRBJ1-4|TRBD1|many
CASSHRSGGAGTNEKLFF
TGTGCCAGCAGCCACCGTTCAGGGGGCGCAGGTACTAATGAAAAACTGTTTTTT
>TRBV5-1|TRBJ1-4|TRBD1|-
CASSPGQGTFLFATNKKLFF
TGCGCCAGCAGCCCCGGACAGGGAACCTTTCTATTCGCAACTAATAAAAAACTGTTTTTT
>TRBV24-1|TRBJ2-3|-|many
CATSDFVDTQYF
TGTGCCACCAGTGATTTTGTAGATACGCAGTATTTT
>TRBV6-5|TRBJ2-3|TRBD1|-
CASSYSGQGPTDTQYF
TGTGCCAGCAGTTACTCGGGACAGGGTCCCACAGATACGCAGTATTTT